Sequencing of this T cell receptor (beta chain) was carried out in a study of blood T cell repertoires in COVID-19. Study overall: The origin of the acute and convalescent COVID-19 samples was the United States, Italy and Spain. In each case, the material was cDNA or gDNA derived from T cells, B-cell-depleted T cells, or PBMCs.

Germline CDR1 is SGHRS and CDR2 is YFSETQ. V lost 1 base to trimming and J lost 4 bases; unmatched junction nucleotides: 5. The CDR3 is 15 residues long. As handled by the study authors: It was from reference gene primer amplification that nucleated cell counts were estimated. Repertoires were generated with immunoSEQ multiplex PCR, while TCRdb's copy carries only in-frame clones and drops some. The V and J calls and clone size come from that table; D and trimming were worked out from the DNA. The sample lists about 340,000 clones, over 70% occurring once. V gene TRBV5-1 combines with J gene TRBJ2-3, with TRBD2 matching 8 bases. The receptor's source is a young man with active or convalescent COVID-19. The sequenced sample consisted of peripheral blood. CDR3 sequence (DNA): TGCGCCAGCAGCTTGCGGGAGGGAGGCGCAGATACGCAGTATTTT. Residues: CASSLREGGADTQYF. Complete variable domain (other parts from reference TRBV5-1 and TRBJ2-3): KAGVTQTPRYLIKTRGQQVTLSCSPISGHRSVSWYQQTPGQGLQFLFEYFSETQRNKGNFPGRFSGRQFSNSRSEMNVSTLELGDSALYLCASSLREGGADTQYFGPGTRLTVL.